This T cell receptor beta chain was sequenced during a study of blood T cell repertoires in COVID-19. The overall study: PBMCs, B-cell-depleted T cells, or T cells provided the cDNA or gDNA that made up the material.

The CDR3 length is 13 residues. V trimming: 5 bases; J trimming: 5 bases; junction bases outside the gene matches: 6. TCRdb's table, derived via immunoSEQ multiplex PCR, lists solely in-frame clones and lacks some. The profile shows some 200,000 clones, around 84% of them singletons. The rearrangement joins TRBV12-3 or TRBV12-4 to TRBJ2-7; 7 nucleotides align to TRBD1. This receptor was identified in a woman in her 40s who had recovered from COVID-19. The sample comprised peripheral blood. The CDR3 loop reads CASSPGTAHEQYF. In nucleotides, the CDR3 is TGTGCCAGCAGTCCAGGGACAGCCCACGAGCAGTACTTC.